This T cell receptor (beta chain) was retrieved from a study of CD8 T cells in ankylosing spondylitis. Whole-study results and caveats: A CD8+ phenotype characterized the disease-linked clones, which were relatively rare in peripheral blood. Earlier work had already found some motif variants in reactive arthritis synovial fluid and blood.

Comment on this clonotype: Its antigen is undetermined.

Researchers built TCR beta libraries using quantitative 5'-RACE with molecular barcodes. TCRdb reanalysed the 5' RACE reads using MiXCR and keeps one entry per CDR3 protein. The repertoire consists of 250,000 or so distinct CDR3 sequences, with under 20% occurring once and the leading ten covering over 25%. The CDR3 loop spans 16 amino acids. V was cut by 0 bases and J by 4 bases, with 14 bases left in between. CDR1 is LGHNA and CDR2 is YSLEER in the germline V gene. V is TRBV4-3 and J is TRBJ2-3; perhaps TRBD2 as D (6 bases). The TCR comes from a male donor with ankylosing spondylitis or in good health (not recorded which). Sequenced material: blood, either unsorted or a sorted T cell fraction (not recorded which). As DNA, the CDR3 is TGCGCCAGCAGCCAAGATCTCGCCGGGAGTTCAGATACGCAGTATTTT. Residues: CASSQDLAGSSDTQYF.